This TCR beta chain was recovered during a study of blood T cell repertoires in COVID-19. Germline assignment: CDR1 LNHDA and CDR2 SQIVND (reference sequence). The CDR3 runs to 16 residues. V was pared by 0 bases and J by 4 bases, with 6 bases of the junction left unmatched. Original methodology: From reference gene primer amplification, estimates of nucleated cell counts were derived. Sequenced by immunoSEQ multiplex PCR; TCRdb stores in-frame clones only, minus some. Clone size and V and J calls were adopted from that table, with D and trimming inferred from the DNA. The profile shows about 120,000 clones, around nine tenths of them singletons.

This sequence originates from a woman aged 45-65 years with acute or convalescent COVID-19. The V gene is TRBV19, the J gene TRBJ1-2; 9 nucleotides align to TRBD1. Sequencing input: peripheral blood. The CDR3 spells CASSIEPGQGLYGYTF. The CDR3 DNA reads as TGTGCCAGTAGTATAGAACCGGGACAGGGACTCTATGGCTACACCTTC.